What follows are 3 T cell receptor beta chains derived from one specimen sequenced in a study of T cell responses to AZD1222 COVID-19 vaccine. TCRdb's copy holds only in-frame clones and misses some; the assay was immunoSEQ multiplex PCR. The table has some 200,000 clones, 85% to 90% seen once; the top ten hold about 6%. Sequenced here: peripheral blood, sampled on day 0 of AZD1222 vaccination. These receptors all come from an adult in good health.

The chain is built from TRBV2 and TRBJ1-1; D unresolved. Between the trimmed V and J ends, which lost 6 bases and 4 bases, there was a span of 6 bases. Germline assignment: CDR1 SNHLY and CDR2 FYNNEI. There are 11 residues in the CDR3. The CDR3 sequence is CASRTVTEAFF. CDR3 sequence (DNA): TGTGCCAGCAGGACGGTCACTGAAGCTTTCTTT.

The chain links TRBV30 to TRBJ1-3, with TRBD1 matching over 7 bases. CDR1 is GTSNPN and CDR2 is SVGIG in the germline V gene (reference sequence). With 0 bases clipped from V and 0 bases from J, the junction kept 2 bases outside the gene matches. The CDR3 loop spans 15 amino acids. The CDR3 loop reads CAWSVRGNSGNTIYF. CDR3 in DNA: TGTGCCTGGAGTGTCAGGGGGAACTCTGGAAACACCATATATTTT.

The genes are TRBV4-2 and TRBJ1-4, with D possibly being TRBD1 (5 bases). This CDR3 is built from 16 residues. Looked up from germline, CDR1 is LGHNA and CDR2 is YNFKEQ. Deletions cut 0 bases from V and 4 bases from J, with 12 bases between. The CDR3 protein is CASSQDTGLGNEKLFF. DNA for the CDR3: TGTGCCAGCAGCCAAGATACGGGGCTGGGTAATGAAAAACTGTTTTTT.